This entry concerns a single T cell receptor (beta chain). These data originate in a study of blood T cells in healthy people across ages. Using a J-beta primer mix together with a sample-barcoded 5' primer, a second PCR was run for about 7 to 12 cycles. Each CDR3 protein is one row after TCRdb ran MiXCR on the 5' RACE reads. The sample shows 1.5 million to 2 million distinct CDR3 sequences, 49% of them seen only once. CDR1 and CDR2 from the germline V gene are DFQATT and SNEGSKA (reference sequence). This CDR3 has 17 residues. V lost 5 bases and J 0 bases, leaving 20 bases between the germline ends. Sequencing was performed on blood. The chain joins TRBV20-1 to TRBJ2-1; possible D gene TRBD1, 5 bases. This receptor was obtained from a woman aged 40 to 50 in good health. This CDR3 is CSAWGGGGPSSYNEQFF. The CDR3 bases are TGCAGTGCTTGGGGCGGTGGCGGCCCCAGCTCCTACAATGAGCAGTTCTTC.